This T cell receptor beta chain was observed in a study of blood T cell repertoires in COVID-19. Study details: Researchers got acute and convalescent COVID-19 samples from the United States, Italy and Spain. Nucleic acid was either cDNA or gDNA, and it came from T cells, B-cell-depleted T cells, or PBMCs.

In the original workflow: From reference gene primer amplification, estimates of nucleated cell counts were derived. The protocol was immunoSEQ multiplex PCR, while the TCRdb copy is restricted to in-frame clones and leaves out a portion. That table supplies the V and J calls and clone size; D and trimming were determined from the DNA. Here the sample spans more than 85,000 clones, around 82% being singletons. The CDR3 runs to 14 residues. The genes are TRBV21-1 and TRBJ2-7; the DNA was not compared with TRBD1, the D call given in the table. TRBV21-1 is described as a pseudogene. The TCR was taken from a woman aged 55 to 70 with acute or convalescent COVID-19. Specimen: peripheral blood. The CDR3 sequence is CASRRTGNSYEQYF. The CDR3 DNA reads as TGTGCCAGCCGTAGGACAGGAAACTCCTACGAGCAGTACTTC.